The present T cell receptor beta chain was sequenced within a study of cytomegalovirus exposure and HLA in healthy donors. Study-level findings and limits: Reportedly, HLA-A and HLA-B alleles of most subjects were accurately predicted from TCR beta.

The germline CDR1 and CDR2 sequences are SGHRS and YFSETQ. Deletions cut 2 bases from V and 4 bases from J, with 14 bases between. The CDR3 is 15 residues long. This clone was found once. Its antigen is unidentified. In the PCR, 60 Vbeta and 13 Jbeta primers were used. Profiling relied on immunoSEQ multiplex PCR, and the TCRdb table lists in-frame clones only, not all of them. The repertoire has roughly 150,000 clones, around 75% of them found once; the top ten carry about 6.5%. This sequence joins TRBV5-1 and TRBJ2-3, with D possibly being TRBD1 (6 bases). What was sequenced was PBMCs. The sequence derives from a man aged 30 to 45 in good health and CMV-seronegative. The DNA of the CDR3 is TGCGCCAGCAGCTTAGGGCAGGGGTCGGCAGATACGCAGTATTTT. It translates to CASSLGQGSADTQYF.